This entry lists 11 T cell receptor beta chains sequenced from one sample in a study of read filtering for tumor transcriptome and immune sequencing. From 300 to 400 ng of RNA, a library with molecular barcoded alpha/delta and beta/gamma adaptors was made. TCRdb processed the reads anew with MiXCR; each CDR3 protein has one entry. The sample includes about 60,000 distinct CDR3 sequences, about 15% of them seen just once. The sample was a population of CD138-negative cells sorted from bone marrow. The receptors come from a donor at least 40 years old with multiple myeloma.

The table lists this clonotype with a count of one. A single base is all that separates this from a far larger clone, so a read error is likely. J is TRBJ2-1 and V is TRBV6-2 or TRBV6-3, with 13 bases that match TRBD2. Germline values: CDR1 MNHEY, CDR2 SVGEGT. This CDR3 region has 17 residues. The CDR3 DNA follows: TGTGCCAGCACGGGACTAGCGGGGCCTAGCTCCTACAATGAGCAGTCCTTC. This translates into CASTGLAGPSSYNEQSF.

About this clonotype: This may come from a read error, since a much larger clone is one base off. This chain joins TRBV19 and TRBJ1-2; no clear D gene. This CDR3 has 15 residues. V was cut by 2 bases and J by 2 bases, with 12 bases left in between. Germline CDR1 LNHDA, CDR2 SQIVND (reference sequence). The CDR3 sequence is CASSINPTRNYGYTF. The CDR3 nucleotides are TGTGCCAGTAGTATAAATCCCACCAGAAACTATGGCTACACCTTC.

This clonotype was detected many times. The chain carries TRBV3-1 and TRBJ1-1; weak D call: TRBD1 (6 bases). In germline, CDR1 is LGHDT, CDR2 YNNKEL (reference sequence). The CDR3 is 11 amino acids. The V end lost 0 bases, the J end lost 10 bases, and 6 bases lay between the germline ends. The CDR3 region is CASSQDRGAFF. In nucleotides, the CDR3 is TGTGCCAGCAGCCAAGACAGGGGAGCTTTCTTT.

This rearrangement joins TRBV5-1 to TRBJ2-7; TRBD1 aligns across 7 bases. This CDR3 contains 16 residues. Unmatched junction bases numbered 10, after V lost 4 bases and J lost 0 bases. Germline CDR1 reads SGHRS; CDR2 reads YFSETQ. CDR3 coding DNA: TGCGCCAGCAGCCTGAGTGCAGGACAGGCCTCCTACGAGCAGTACTTC. Translating it yields CASSLSAGQASYEQYF.

Note on this clonotype: A single base separates this from a much larger clone, so it may be a read error. The genes are TRBV20-1 and TRBJ2-7; 7 bases match TRBD2. The length of the CDR3 is 17 residues. The germline CDR1 and CDR2 sequences are DFQATT and SNEGSKA (reference sequence). After removal of 5 bases from V and 2 bases from J, the junction contained 18 bases not matched to a gene. CDR3 protein: CSALLIFSGHATYEQYF. The CDR3 region has the DNA TGCAGTGCTCTGCTTATTTTTAGCGGGCATGCCACCTACGAGCAGTACTTC.

This clonotype was counted ten times or more. The J gene is TRBJ2-7, the V gene TRBV6-5; 8 nucleotides agree with TRBD2. V lost 4 bases and J lost 3; bases outside the gene matches: 5. This CDR3 is built from 14 residues. CDR1 is MNHEY, CDR2 SVGAGI, per germline. CDR3 in DNA: TGTGCCAGCAGTTCCTCCGGGGGGGACTACGAGCAGTACTTC. Its protein product is CASSSSGGDYEQYF.

This clonotype was observed at least ten times. This chain joins TRBV20-1 and TRBJ1-2, with 8 bases fitting TRBD1. Germline V gene data show CDR1 as DFQATT and CDR2 as SNEGSKA (reference sequence). The CDR3 runs to 16 residues. V trimming: 0 bases; J trimming: 6 bases; junction bases outside the gene matches: 12. CDR3 coding DNA: TGCAGTGCTAGAGATCATTTCGGCAGGGGGCCAAATGGCTACACCTTC. This sequence encodes CSARDHFGRGPNGYTF.

The rearrangement joins TRBV6-4 to TRBJ2-7, with 9 positions matching TRBD1. CDR3 length: 17 amino acids. The V segment lost 10 bases and the J segment 2 bases; nucleotides outside the gene matches: 18. The germline V gene has CDR1 MRHNA and CDR2 SNTAGT. The CDR3 coding sequence is TGTGCCACCAACGATGGGGGGACAGGGACGGCGACCTACGAGCAGTACTTC. Its protein is CATNDGGTGTATYEQYF.

V gene TRBV30 combines with J gene TRBJ2-5, with D tentatively TRBD2 (5 bases). From germline, CDR1 is GTSNPN and CDR2 SVGIG (reference sequence). V was clipped by 4 bases and J by 3 bases, with 15 bases between them. The CDR3 has 14 amino acids. The CDR3 region is CAWIGPGIKETQYF. CDR3 sequence (DNA): TGTGCCTGGATCGGACCGGGAATTAAAGAGACCCAGTACTTC. The full variable domain, completed using reference TRBV30 and TRBJ2-5, is SQTIHQWPATLVQPVGSPLSLECTVEGTSNPNLYWYRQAAGRGLQLLFYSVGIGQISSEVPQNLSASRPQDRQFILSSKKLLLSDSGFYLCAWIGPGIKETQYFGPGTRLLVL.

This clonotype was counted between two and nine times. V is TRBV7-9 and J is TRBJ1-1; no clear D. V was shortened by 5 bases and J by 3 bases, with 16 bases between the two germline ends. The CDR3 loop spans 15 amino acids. Looked up from germline, CDR1 is SEHNR and CDR2 is FQNEAQ (reference sequence). The CDR3 here is CASSPTTGRHTEAFF. The CDR3 coding sequence is TGTGCCAGCAGCCCTACCACCGGCAGACACACTGAAGCTTTCTTT.

This clonotype has at least ten counts. The chain is built from TRBV2 and TRBJ1-4; unclear D gene. V lost 1 base and J lost 7, with 10 bases in between. CDR1 is SNHLY, CDR2 FYNNEI, per germline. The CDR3 totals 14 residues. The CDR3 bases are TGTGCCAGCAGTGAAGTAGGGTGGGGTGAAAAACTGTTTTTT. Protein: CASSEVGWGEKLFF.